Presented here are 30 T cell receptor beta chains from one specimen sequenced in a study of a mutant IDH1 vaccine in newly diagnosed glioma. The sample's time point: baseline, week 1 (first vaccination visit). Treatment meaning: pre-vaccination baseline after standard-of-care therapy. Here immunoSEQ multiplex PCR was the method, and the copy in TCRdb shows in-frame clones only, minus some. The sample consists of more than 80,000 clones, about four fifths of them appearing once. The source was PBMCs, collected from a glioma patient treated with radiotherapy, temozolomide or both. These receptors came from a woman in her forties or fifties with glioma.

This clone has more than one count but fewer than ten. The V and J genes are TRBV19 and TRBJ2-2; either TRBD1 or TRBD2 may fit D (5 bases each). V was trimmed by 4 bases and J by 8 bases, leaving 14 bases between them. The CDR3 is 14 residues long. CDR1 is LNHDA, CDR2 SQIVND, per germline (reference sequence). The chain's CDR3 is CASSRSGSGGELFF. The CDR3 bases are TGTGCCAGTAGTAGGTCAGGGAGCGGAGGGGAGCTGTTTTTT.

V gene TRBV2 combines with J gene TRBJ1-5, with D unclear. With 9 bases removed from V and 2 bases from J, the gap between germline ends came to 8 bases. CDR1 and CDR2 (germline): SNHLY, FYNNEI. This CDR3 comprises 12 residues. CDR3 protein: CARKVGNQPQHF. In DNA form, the CDR3 reads TGTGCCAGAAAGGTCGGCAATCAGCCCCAGCATTTT.

V usage is TRBV5-6 and J usage is TRBJ1-1, with D possibly matching TRBD1 (6 bases). CDR3 length: 13 residues. The V gene lost 4 bases and the J gene lost 5 bases, with 12 bases spanning the gap. Germline V CDR1 and CDR2: SGHDT, YYEEEE. Here the CDR3 DNA reads TGTGCCAGCAGCCCCGCAGGGGCGACTGAAGCTTTCTTT. It codes for CASSPAGATEAFF.

This chain connects TRBV6-1 to TRBJ1-5; no definite D call. Per germline, CDR1 MNHNS and CDR2 SASEGT. Trimming removed 6 bases at V and 5 bases at J, with 17 bases between. CDR3 length equals 15 residues. For the CDR3, the DNA is TGTGCCAGCAGAAGGGAAGGGTATGAAGATCAGCCCCAGCATTTT. It yields the protein CASRREGYEDQPQHF.

The chain uses TRBV5-1 and TRBJ2-7, with 8 bases aligning to TRBD1. V lost 0 bases, J lost 7 bases, and 9 bases stayed unmatched. Germline V CDR1 and CDR2: SGHRS, YFSETQ. The CDR3 consists of 15 residues. The CDR3 region has the DNA TGCGCCAGCAGCTTGGTTGGACAGGGCCCTAGGGAGCAGTACTTC. As protein: CASSLVGQGPREQYF.

The chain uses TRBV5-1 and TRBJ1-4, with D possibly TRBD1 on 6 matching bases. Germline V gene lookup returns CDR1 SGHRS and CDR2 YFSETQ. Trimming shortened V by 5 bases and J by 3 bases, and 11 bases separated the two germline ends. CDR3 size: 14 residues. The CDR3 loop is CASSWGTPNEKLFF. The CDR3 DNA reads as TGCGCCAGCAGTTGGGGGACACCTAATGAAAAACTGTTTTTT.

This clone turned up a few times. V is TRBV9 and J is TRBJ1-1, with D maybe TRBD1 (6 bases). The CDR3 totals 15 residues. The germline V gene encodes CDR1 SGDLS and CDR2 YYNGEE. V lost 3 bases and J 0 bases, leaving 12 bases between the germline ends. The CDR3: CASSGPWGLNTEAFF. DNA for the CDR3: TGTGCCAGCAGCGGCCCCTGGGGGCTGAACACTGAAGCTTTCTTT.

The V gene is TRBV20-1, the J gene TRBJ1-2; no reliable D call. The CDR3 totals 11 residues. Germline V gives CDR1 DFQATT, CDR2 SNEGSKA (reference sequence). Trimming took off 1 base at V and 4 bases at J, with 4 bases between the two ends. The CDR3 bases are TGCAGTGCTAGAGGGGGCTATGGCTACACCTTC. Translated, it gives CSARGGYGYTF.

V gene TRBV9 combines with J gene TRBJ1-1; perhaps TRBD1 as D (5 bases). V was pared by 1 base and J by 6 bases, with 13 bases between. This CDR3 is 14 amino acids long. Germline V gene sequence: CDR1 SGDLS, CDR2 YYNGEE. The CDR3 coding sequence is TGTGCCAGCAGCGTATCCGGGACGGTATCTGAAGCTTTCTTT. Amino acids: CASSVSGTVSEAFF.

The V and J genes are TRBV19 and TRBJ2-3; D is undetermined. The CDR3 sequence is 13 residues long. CDR1 LNHDA and CDR2 SQIVND come from the germline V gene (reference sequence). Trimming removed 6 bases from V and 0 bases from J, with 7 bases in between. The CDR3 coding sequence is TGTGCCAGTAGCCTTTCTAGCACAGATACGCAGTATTTT. Protein sequence: CASSLSSTDTQYF. Combining the CDR3 with reference TRBV19 and TRBJ2-3 gives the whole variable domain DGGITQSPKYLFRKEGQNVTLSCEQNLNHDAMYWYRQDPGQGLRLIYYSQIVNDFQKGDIAEGYSVSREKKESFPLTVTSAQKNPTAFYLCASSLSSTDTQYFGPGTRLTVL.

This clone was seen only once. At one end, the junction sequence differs from germline, possibly due to a read error. The genes are TRBV9 and TRBJ2-2; 8 nucleotides agree with TRBD2. Germline V gene data show CDR1 as SGDLS and CDR2 as YYNGEE. The CDR3 consists of 17 residues. The CDR3 DNA is TGTGCCAGCAACGTAGGATCGGGGGGGCGGAACACCGGGGAGCTGTTTTTT. This sequence encodes CASNVGSGGRNTGELFF.

This rearrangement joins TRBV2 to TRBJ1-5, with no clear D. Trimming took off 6 bases at V and 1 base at J, with 7 bases between the two ends. The CDR3 contains 13 residues. In germline, CDR1 is SNHLY, CDR2 FYNNEI. The CDR3 region has the DNA TGTGCCAGCAGAATTACGAGCAATCAGCCCCAGCATTTT. Translating gives CASRITSNQPQHF.

This chain uses TRBV18 with TRBJ1-1; D perhaps matches TRBD1 (6 bases). This CDR3 region has 13 residues. Trimming removed 8 bases at V and 3 bases at J, with 13 bases between. Germline CDR1 reads KGHSH; CDR2 reads LQKENI. Here the CDR3 reads CASKGGEDTEAFF. The CDR3 bases are TGTGCCAGCAAAGGGGGGGAGGACACTGAAGCTTTCTTT.

The rearrangement joins TRBV29-1 to TRBJ2-7, with D unresolved. From germline, CDR1 is SQVTM and CDR2 ANQGSEA. The CDR3 extends over 15 amino acids. V was cut by 3 bases and J by 2 bases, with 17 bases left in between. The CDR3 reads CSVELLESSTYEQYF. The CDR3 DNA sequence: TGCAGCGTTGAGTTGTTGGAGTCCTCCACCTACGAGCAGTACTTC.

For the CDR3, the DNA is TGTGCCAGCAGCGTAGGGATAGGGAACGCTGGAAACACCATATATTTT. Translating gives CASSVGIGNAGNTIYF. The rearrangement joins TRBV9 to TRBJ1-3, with D hard to call. Germline assignment: CDR1 SGDLS and CDR2 YYNGEE. V dropped 0 bases and J dropped 2 bases, with 12 bases sitting between them. The CDR3 has 16 residues.

The chain has TRBV5-4 and TRBJ2-3; tentatively, D is TRBD2 (6 bases). Germline V gene lookup returns CDR1 SGHNT and CDR2 YYREEE (reference sequence). V was clipped by 0 bases and J by 2 bases, with 13 bases between them. The CDR3 covers 16 residues. CDR3 sequence reads: CASSLVSVADTDTQYF. In DNA, the CDR3 is TGTGCCAGCAGCTTGGTTTCGGTAGCGGACACAGATACGCAGTATTTT.

The rearrangement uses TRBV6-6 and TRBJ1-5; the D gene is possibly TRBD1 (5 bases). V lost 0 bases to trimming and J lost 4 bases, with 10 bases between them. Germline V gene lookup returns CDR1 MNHNY and CDR2 SVGAGI (reference sequence). The CDR3 runs 15 residues. As DNA, the CDR3 is TGTGCCAGCAGTTACTCAGGGGTGGGTAATCAGCCCCAGCATTTT. It specifies CASSYSGVGNQPQHF.

This clone was observed once. The chain uses TRBV30 and TRBJ2-3; possibly TRBD1 or TRBD2 for D (5 bases each). This CDR3 comprises 15 residues. The V and J ends lost 7 bases and 2 bases respectively, with 19 bases between them. The germline V gene encodes CDR1 GTSNPN and CDR2 SVGIG (reference sequence). CDR3 protein: CASGRVSRNTDTQYF. CDR3 in DNA: TGTGCCTCAGGGCGGGTCTCCCGTAACACAGATACGCAGTATTTT.

The gene calls are TRBV4-3 and TRBJ2-3; D is unresolved. The CDR3 is 15 residues long. The V gene lost 3 bases and the J gene lost 6 bases, with 16 bases spanning the gap. Per germline, CDR1 LGHNA and CDR2 YSLEER. The CDR3 DNA reads TGCGCCAGCAGCCAGACCATTATCTTCGGGGATACGCAGTATTTT. Amino acids: CASSQTIIFGDTQYF.

This chain connects TRBV19 to TRBJ2-5; TRBD1 matches 7 bases. There are 13 residues in the CDR3. The germline gives CDR1 LNHDA, CDR2 SQIVND (reference sequence). V was clipped by 6 bases and J by 3 bases; unmatched bases: 4. DNA of the CDR3: TGTGCCAGTAGAAACAGGGGCGAAGAGACCCAGTACTTC. Its translation: CASRNRGEETQYF.

The chain employs TRBV30 and TRBJ1-6, with a possible D match to TRBD1 (5 bases). The CDR3 totals 15 residues. Germline V lookup: CDR1 GTSNPN, CDR2 SVGIG (reference sequence). Trimming stripped 5 bases from V and 6 bases from J, with 17 bases between. The CDR3 sequence: CAWSGLPNINSPLHF. CDR3 sequence (DNA): TGTGCCTGGTCGGGACTCCCAAACATTAATTCACCCCTCCACTTT.

CDR3 in amino acids: CASSPPPGNTIYF. CDR3 sequence (DNA): TGTGCCAGCAGCCCCCCTCCTGGAAACACCATATATTTT. The rearrangement uses TRBV7-2 and TRBJ1-3; D remains ambiguous. V was pared by 5 bases and J by 2 bases, with 7 bases between. CDR1 and CDR2 (germline): SGHTA, FQGNSA. The CDR3 covers 13 residues.

This clone was observed a handful of times. The chain combines TRBV27 with TRBJ1-1; 7 nucleotides align to TRBD1. Germline V CDR1 and CDR2: MNHEY, SMNVEV (reference sequence). This CDR3 spans 13 amino acids. V gave up 6 bases and J gave up 3 bases; unmatched junction bases: 4. CDR3 nucleotides: TGTGCCAGCAGCTACAGGGGAGACACTGAAGCTTTCTTT. This codes for CASSYRGDTEAFF.

This chain joins TRBV6-5 and TRBJ2-2, with D perhaps TRBD1 (6 bases). The CDR3 is made up of 15 amino acids. Trimming took off 10 bases at V and 7 bases at J, with 22 bases between the two ends. Per germline, CDR1 MNHEY and CDR2 SVGAGI. The CDR3 sequence: CAISRIGGAGGELFF. DNA for the CDR3: TGTGCCATCTCGAGAATTGGGGGCGCGGGCGGGGAGCTGTTTTTT.

Here the CDR3 reads CASSLETSGNTIYF. The CDR3 DNA reads as TGTGCCAGCAGCTTAGAAACCTCTGGAAACACCATATATTTT. The V gene is TRBV11-2, the J gene TRBJ1-3; D unclear. V was shortened by 0 bases and J by 0 bases, with 3 bases between the two germline ends. This CDR3 has 14 amino acids. Germline V gene sequence: CDR1 SGHAT, CDR2 FQNNGV. Using reference TRBV11-2 and TRBJ1-3 for the parts outside the CDR3, the full variable domain is EAGVAQSPRYKIIEKRQSVAFWCNPISGHATLYWYQQILGQGPKLLIQFQNNGVVDDSQLPKDRFSAERLKGVDSTLKIQPAKLEDSAVYLCASSLETSGNTIYFGEGSWLTVV.

The chain recombines TRBV4-2 with TRBJ2-4, with 7 bases identical to TRBD1. V dropped 5 bases and J dropped 8; count of bases not matched to a gene: 15. The CDR3 runs 16 residues. Germline V gives CDR1 LGHNA, CDR2 YNFKEQ. Here the CDR3 reads CASSVGLDRTLDIQYF. The CDR3 nucleotides read TGTGCCAGCAGCGTCGGCCTGGACAGGACCCTGGACATTCAGTACTTC.

CDR3 sequence reads: CASSQEGRSGVWYGYTF. The CDR3 coding sequence is TGCGCCAGCAGCCAAGAAGGGCGAAGTGGGGTTTGGTATGGCTACACCTTC. The gene calls are TRBV4-1 and TRBJ1-2; D gene unclear. The CDR3 covers 17 residues. Trimming left V 0 bases short and J 5 bases short, with 19 bases between. Germline assignment: CDR1 MGHRA and CDR2 YSYEKL.

This chain joins TRBV4-2 and TRBJ2-3, with unresolved D. CDR1 and CDR2 (germline): LGHNA, YNFKEQ. This CDR3 is built from 14 residues. Between the trimmed V and J ends, which lost 0 bases and 4 bases, there was a span of 8 bases. The CDR3 DNA is TGTGCCAGCAGCCAAGATCGAATGTCAGATACGCAGTATTTT. It yields the protein CASSQDRMSDTQYF.

V and J are TRBV10-3 and TRBJ2-2; 7 bases are shared with TRBD1. The CDR3 has 15 residues. Germline CDR1 reads ENHRY; CDR2 reads SYGVKD. The V segment lost 6 bases and the J segment 0 bases; nucleotides outside the gene matches: 4. The CDR3 loop reads CAIRAGGTNTGELFF. CDR3 bases: TGTGCCATCAGGGCAGGGGGTACGAACACCGGGGAGCTGTTTTTT.

V usage is TRBV6-4 and J usage is TRBJ1-6; possibly TRBD1 for D (5 bases). Germline V gene lookup returns CDR1 MRHNA and CDR2 SNTAGT. The length of the CDR3 is 14 residues. The V end lost 6 bases, the J end lost 4 bases, and 10 bases lay between the germline ends. The CDR3 sequence: CASRQAEYNSPLHF. Here the CDR3 DNA reads TGTGCCAGCAGACAGGCGGAGTATAATTCACCCCTCCACTTT.